The rows below give T cell receptor beta chains drawn from one sample of a study of radiation and T cells in renal cell carcinoma. TCRdb keeps only in-frame clones here, not all; method: immunoSEQ multiplex PCR. The sample has under 200,000 clones, about 85% seen once; the top ten hold about 11%. Source: blood, taken from a patient whose treatment included radiotherapy and nephrectomy. The receptors stem from a woman in her fifties or sixties with renal cell carcinoma. Both conserved end residues are part of each CDR3. The order of the fields is J gene, clone size, V gene, D gene, CDR3 protein, CDR3 DNA. D genes are given only for firm matches. Clone size, where shown, is once, few, many, or a class for clones that have expanded.

j_gene: TRBJ2-3
abundance: -
v_gene: TRBV9
d_gene: -
CDR3aa: CASSTSGDDTQYF
CDR3nt: TGTGCCAGCAGCACCTCCGGAGACGATACGCAGTATTTT

j_gene: TRBJ2-1
abundance: -
v_gene: TRBV6-1
d_gene: -
CDR3aa: CASRRAETAYNEQFF
CDR3nt: TGTGCCAGCAGAAGAGCCGAGACAGCCTACAATGAGCAGTTCTTC

j_gene: TRBJ1-2
abundance: few
v_gene: TRBV30
d_gene: TRBD1
CDR3aa: CAWGRDRPYGYTF
CDR3nt: TGTGCCTGGGGCCGGGACAGGCCTTATGGCTACACCTTC

j_gene: TRBJ2-5
abundance: -
v_gene: TRBV2
d_gene: -
CDR3aa: CASSERGLVGETQYF
CDR3nt: TGTGCCAGCAGTGAAAGAGGTCTAGTAGGGGAGACCCAGTACTTC

j_gene: TRBJ1-2
abundance: -
v_gene: TRBV9
d_gene: -
CDR3aa: CASSTSQGENGYTF
CDR3nt: TGTGCCAGCAGCACGTCACAGGGAGAGAATGGCTACACCTTC

j_gene: TRBJ2-3
abundance: -
v_gene: TRBV4-2
d_gene: -
CDR3aa: CASSQDLEGGPIDTQYF
CDR3nt: TGTGCCAGCAGCCAAGATCTGGAGGGGGGGCCGATAGATACGCAGTATTTT

j_gene: TRBJ2-3
abundance: -
v_gene: TRBV7-2
d_gene: TRBD2
CDR3aa: CASSKRGGPSDTQYF
CDR3nt: TGTGCCAGCAGCAAGCGGGGGGGCCCGTCCGATACGCAGTATTTT

j_gene: TRBJ1-5
abundance: many
v_gene: TRBV5-1
d_gene: -
CDR3aa: CASSLGTLNQPQHF
CDR3nt: TGCGCCAGCAGCTTGGGGACACTGAATCAGCCCCAGCATTTT

j_gene: TRBJ1-2
abundance: -
v_gene: TRBV19
d_gene: -
CDR3aa: CASSISGANGYTF
CDR3nt: TGTGCCAGTAGTATTTCCGGGGCCAATGGCTACACCTTC

j_gene: TRBJ2-2
abundance: -
v_gene: TRBV7-9
d_gene: TRBD2
CDR3aa: CASTIAGAPTGELFF
CDR3nt: TGTGCCAGCACCATAGCGGGGGCCCCCACCGGGGAGCTGTTTTTT

j_gene: TRBJ1-2
abundance: -
v_gene: TRBV7-9
d_gene: -
CDR3aa: CASSLAGTRYGYTF
CDR3nt: TGTGCCAGCAGCCTAGCCGGGACACGGTATGGCTACACCTTC

j_gene: TRBJ2-2
abundance: -
v_gene: TRBV27
d_gene: TRBD2
CDR3aa: CASRKTSGGLRTGELFF
CDR3nt: TGTGCCAGCAGGAAGACTAGCGGGGGCCTTAGAACCGGGGAGCTGTTTTTT

j_gene: TRBJ2-3
abundance: -
v_gene: TRBV7-7
d_gene: -
CDR3aa: CASSLAGAYTQYF
CDR3nt: TGTGCTAGCAGCTTAGCCGGGGCGTATACGCAGTATTTT

j_gene: TRBJ2-3
abundance: -
v_gene: TRBV20-1
d_gene: -
CDR3aa: CSLVSDTQYF
CDR3nt: TGCAGCCTGGTATCAGATACGCAGTATTTT

j_gene: TRBJ1-1
abundance: -
v_gene: TRBV2
d_gene: -
CDR3aa: CASSMREGKGTEAFF
CDR3nt: TGTGCCAGCAGTATGAGGGAGGGGAAGGGCACTGAAGCTTTCTTT

j_gene: TRBJ2-1
abundance: -
v_gene: TRBV5-4
d_gene: TRBD1
CDR3aa: CASSAADRAAYNEQFF
CDR3nt: TGTGCCAGCAGCGCGGCGGACAGGGCGGCCTACAATGAGCAGTTCTTC

j_gene: TRBJ2-1
abundance: -
v_gene: TRBV6-5
d_gene: TRBD2
CDR3aa: CASSPRGGAGEQFF
CDR3nt: TGTGCCAGCAGTCCGCGGGGGGGTGCAGGTGAGCAGTTCTTC

j_gene: TRBJ1-6
abundance: few
v_gene: TRBV4-2
d_gene: TRBD1
CDR3aa: CASSQDPPRQGRHSPLHF
CDR3nt: TGTGCCAGCAGCCAAGACCCCCCACGACAGGGGAGACACTCACCCCTCCACTTT

j_gene: TRBJ1-2
abundance: -
v_gene: TRBV7-2
d_gene: TRBD1
CDR3aa: CASSSDRANYGYTF
CDR3nt: TGTGCCAGCAGCTCGGACAGGGCCAACTATGGCTACACCTTC

j_gene: TRBJ1-5
abundance: -
v_gene: TRBV14
d_gene: -
CDR3aa: CASSRGADQPQHF
CDR3nt: TGTGCCAGCAGCCGAGGGGCGGATCAGCCCCAGCATTTT

j_gene: TRBJ2-5
abundance: -
v_gene: TRBV29-1
d_gene: -
CDR3aa: CSVEGPGQGETQYF
CDR3nt: TGCAGCGTTGAAGGTCCAGGGCAAGGAGAGACCCAGTACTTC

j_gene: TRBJ1-4
abundance: -
v_gene: TRBV6-6
d_gene: -
CDR3aa: CASSPDSAESEKLFF
CDR3nt: TGTGCCAGCAGCCCCGACTCAGCCGAGAGTGAAAAACTGTTTTTT

j_gene: TRBJ2-2
abundance: -
v_gene: TRBV5-1
d_gene: -
CDR3aa: CASSIPRTNTGELFF
CDR3nt: TGCGCCAGCAGCATCCCCCGGACCAACACCGGGGAGCTGTTTTTT

j_gene: TRBJ1-4
abundance: -
v_gene: TRBV7-9
d_gene: -
CDR3aa: CASSLSAGTEAKLFF
CDR3nt: TGTGCCAGCAGCTTATCAGCGGGAACGGAGGCAAAACTGTTTTTT

j_gene: TRBJ1-2
abundance: -
v_gene: TRBV5-4
d_gene: -
CDR3aa: CASRATQLANYGYTF
CDR3nt: TGTGCCAGCCGGGCGACACAGTTAGCTAACTATGGCTACACCTTC

j_gene: TRBJ2-2
abundance: -
v_gene: TRBV11-2
d_gene: -
CDR3aa: CASSRPGDYSGELFF
CDR3nt: TGTGCCAGCAGCCGCCCGGGAGATTATTCGGGGGAGCTGTTTTTT

j_gene: TRBJ2-1
abundance: -
v_gene: TRBV5-1
d_gene: -
CDR3aa: CASSFEGLSYNEQFF
CDR3nt: TGCGCCAGCAGCTTTGAGGGTCTCTCCTACAATGAGCAGTTCTTC

j_gene: TRBJ1-2
abundance: -
v_gene: TRBV7-9
d_gene: -
CDR3aa: CASSLAGRVEGYTF
CDR3nt: TGTGCCAGCAGCTTAGCCGGAAGGGTAGAAGGCTACACCTTC

j_gene: TRBJ1-2
abundance: -
v_gene: TRBV6-5
d_gene: -
CDR3aa: CASSYNVGVYGYTF
CDR3nt: TGTGCCAGCAGTTACAACGTTGGGGTCTATGGCTACACCTTC

j_gene: TRBJ1-1
abundance: -
v_gene: TRBV19
d_gene: TRBD1
CDR3aa: CASSPKGALINTEAFF
CDR3nt: TGTGCCAGTAGTCCAAAGGGGGCCCTTATTAACACTGAAGCTTTCTTT

j_gene: TRBJ1-2
abundance: -
v_gene: TRBV19
d_gene: -
CDR3aa: CASSTTIDTFYGYTF
CDR3nt: TGTGCCAGTAGTACGACCATAGACACATTCTATGGCTACACCTTC

j_gene: TRBJ2-5
abundance: -
v_gene: TRBV19
d_gene: -
CDR3aa: CASRGVEETQYF
CDR3nt: TGTGCCAGTAGGGGGGTAGAGGAGACCCAGTACTTC

j_gene: TRBJ2-5
abundance: -
v_gene: TRBV7-9
d_gene: TRBD1
CDR3aa: CASSLSQGLKGTQYF
CDR3nt: TGTGCCAGCAGCTTGTCACAGGGGTTAAAGGGGACCCAGTACTTC

j_gene: TRBJ2-2
abundance: -
v_gene: TRBV9
d_gene: TRBD1
CDR3aa: CASSVGALGRRGKGSMNTGELFF
CDR3nt: TGTGCCAGCAGCGTAGGAGCATTAGGACGCAGGGGGAAAGGGTCAATGAACACCGGGGAGCTGTTTTTT

j_gene: TRBJ2-1
abundance: -
v_gene: TRBV5-1
d_gene: TRBD2
CDR3aa: CASSLGVLGGGSYNEQFF
CDR3nt: TGCGCCAGCAGCTTGGGGGTGCTGGGCGGGGGCTCCTACAATGAGCAGTTCTTC

j_gene: TRBJ2-1
abundance: -
v_gene: TRBV29-1
d_gene: -
CDR3aa: CSVPPGGAGYNEQFF
CDR3nt: TGCAGCGTTCCACCTGGGGGGGCCGGGTACAATGAGCAGTTCTTC

j_gene: TRBJ1-1
abundance: -
v_gene: TRBV30
d_gene: -
CDR3aa: CAWSGGGEAFF
CDR3nt: TGTGCCTGGAGTGGGGGGGGTGAAGCTTTCTTT

j_gene: TRBJ1-4
abundance: -
v_gene: TRBV5-1
d_gene: -
CDR3aa: CASSLLMDGEKLFF
CDR3nt: TGCGCCAGCAGCTTGCTTATGGATGGTGAAAAACTGTTTTTT

j_gene: TRBJ1-1
abundance: -
v_gene: TRBV6-5
d_gene: TRBD1
CDR3aa: CASRRATGGNTEAFF
CDR3nt: TGTGCCAGCAGACGCGCTACAGGGGGGAACACTGAAGCTTTCTTT

j_gene: TRBJ2-2
abundance: -
v_gene: TRBV4-3
d_gene: TRBD2
CDR3aa: CASSQMLAGAGELFF
CDR3nt: TGCGCCAGCAGCCAAATGCTAGCGGGGGCCGGGGAGCTGTTTTTT

j_gene: TRBJ1-1
abundance: few
v_gene: TRBV4-2
d_gene: -
CDR3aa: CASSQGQFTEAFF
CDR3nt: TGTGCCAGCAGCCAAGGGCAGTTCACTGAAGCTTTCTTT

j_gene: TRBJ2-7
abundance: once
v_gene: TRBV15
d_gene: -
CDR3aa: CATSSEYNLLYEQYF
CDR3nt: TGTGCCACCAGCAGCGAGTACAACCTACTTTACGAGCAGTACTTC

j_gene: TRBJ1-3
abundance: -
v_gene: TRBV28
d_gene: -
CDR3aa: CASTGTPGGTGNTIYF
CDR3nt: TGTGCCAGCACTGGTACCCCGGGGGGGACTGGAAACACCATATATTTT

j_gene: TRBJ1-5
abundance: -
v_gene: TRBV19
d_gene: -
CDR3aa: CASTLEIRVGNQPQHF
CDR3nt: TGTGCCAGTACCCTAGAAATCAGGGTTGGCAATCAGCCCCAGCATTTT

j_gene: TRBJ1-1
abundance: few
v_gene: TRBV14
d_gene: -
CDR3aa: CASSQGRVTEAFF
CDR3nt: TGTGCCAGCAGCCAAGGCAGGGTGACTGAAGCTTTCTTT

j_gene: TRBJ2-1
abundance: -
v_gene: TRBV5-5
d_gene: -
CDR3aa: CASSLVRVVKYNEQFF
CDR3nt: TGTGCCAGCAGCTTAGTGAGGGTAGTAAAGTACAATGAGCAGTTCTTC

j_gene: TRBJ2-7
abundance: -
v_gene: TRBV19
d_gene: -
CDR3aa: CASSIGGLTPYEQYF
CDR3nt: TGTGCCAGTAGTATAGGCGGACTGACACCCTACGAGCAGTACTTC

j_gene: TRBJ2-1
abundance: -
v_gene: TRBV5-4
d_gene: -
CDR3aa: CASNHNGGPAYNEQFF
CDR3nt: TGTGCCAGCAACCATAACGGGGGGCCTGCCTACAATGAGCAGTTCTTC

j_gene: TRBJ2-4
abundance: -
v_gene: TRBV11-3
d_gene: -
CDR3aa: CASSLAGSLAKNIQYF
CDR3nt: TGTGCCAGCAGCTTAGCGGGTAGCTTGGCCAAAAACATTCAGTACTTC

j_gene: TRBJ1-1
abundance: -
v_gene: TRBV5-1
d_gene: TRBD1
CDR3aa: CASSLAAGGDTEAFF
CDR3nt: TGCGCCAGCAGCTTGGCCGCAGGGGGGGATACTGAAGCTTTCTTT

j_gene: TRBJ2-5
abundance: -
v_gene: TRBV7-2
d_gene: -
CDR3aa: CASSPYGQGETQYF
CDR3nt: TGTGCCAGCAGCCCCTATGGCCAGGGAGAGACCCAGTACTTC

j_gene: TRBJ1-1
abundance: -
v_gene: TRBV9
d_gene: TRBD1
CDR3aa: CASSGSGQGGTEAFF
CDR3nt: TGTGCCAGCAGCGGCTCGGGACAGGGGGGTACTGAAGCTTTCTTT

j_gene: TRBJ1-4
abundance: -
v_gene: TRBV11-2
d_gene: TRBD1
CDR3aa: CASSFQGGEKLFF
CDR3nt: TGTGCCAGCAGCTTCCAGGGGGGGGAAAAACTGTTTTTT